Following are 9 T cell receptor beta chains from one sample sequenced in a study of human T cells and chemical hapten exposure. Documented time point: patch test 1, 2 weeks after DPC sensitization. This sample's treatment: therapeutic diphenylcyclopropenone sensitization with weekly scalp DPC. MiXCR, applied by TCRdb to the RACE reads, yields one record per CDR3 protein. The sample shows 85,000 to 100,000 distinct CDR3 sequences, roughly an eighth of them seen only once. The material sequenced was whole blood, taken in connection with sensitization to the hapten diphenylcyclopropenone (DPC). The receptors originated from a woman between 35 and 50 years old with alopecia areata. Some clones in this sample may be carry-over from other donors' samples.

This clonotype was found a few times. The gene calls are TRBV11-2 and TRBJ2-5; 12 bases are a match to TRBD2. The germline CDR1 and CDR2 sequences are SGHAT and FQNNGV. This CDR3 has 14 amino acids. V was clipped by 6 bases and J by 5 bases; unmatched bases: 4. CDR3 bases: TGTGCCAGCAGACTAGCGGGAGGTTTGGAGACCCAGTACTTC. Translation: CASRLAGGLETQYF. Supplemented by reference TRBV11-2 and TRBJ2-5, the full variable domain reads EAGVAQSPRYKIIEKRQSVAFWCNPISGHATLYWYQQILGQGPKLLIQFQNNGVVDDSQLPKDRFSAERLKGVDSTLKIQPAKLEDSAVYLCASRLAGGLETQYFGPGTRLLVL.

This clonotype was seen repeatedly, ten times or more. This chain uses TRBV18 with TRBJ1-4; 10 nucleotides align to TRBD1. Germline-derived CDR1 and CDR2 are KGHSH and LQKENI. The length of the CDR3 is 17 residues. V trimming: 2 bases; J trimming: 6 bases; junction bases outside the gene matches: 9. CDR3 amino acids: CASSPSSSTGGDEKLFF. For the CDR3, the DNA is TGTGCCAGCTCACCATCCTCCTCGACAGGGGGCGATGAAAAACTGTTTTTT.

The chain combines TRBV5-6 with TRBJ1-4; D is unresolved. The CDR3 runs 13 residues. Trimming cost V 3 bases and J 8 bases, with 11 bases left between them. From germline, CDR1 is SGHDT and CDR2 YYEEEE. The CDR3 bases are TGTGCCAGCAGCTCGCGGGTGGAGGAAAAACTGTTTTTT. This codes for CASSSRVEEKLFF.

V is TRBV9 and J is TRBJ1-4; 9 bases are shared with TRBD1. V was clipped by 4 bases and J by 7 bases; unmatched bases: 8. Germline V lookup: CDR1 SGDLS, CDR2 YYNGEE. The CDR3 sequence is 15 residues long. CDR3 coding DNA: TGTGCCAGCAGCCCCCGGACAGGGGACTCTGAAAAACTGTTTTTT. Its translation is CASSPRTGDSEKLFF. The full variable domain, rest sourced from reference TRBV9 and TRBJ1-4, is DSGVTQTPKHLITATGQRVTLRCSPRSGDLSVYWYQQSLDQGLQFLIQYYNGEERAKGNILERFSAQQFPDLHSELNLSSLELGDSALYFCASSPRTGDSEKLFFGSGTQLSVL.

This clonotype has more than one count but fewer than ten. In DNA, the CDR3 is TGTGCCAGCCAACCCCGCGGGGGCAGCAATCAGCCCCAGCATTTT. Its translation: CASQPRGGSNQPQHF. The V call is TRBV28, the J call TRBJ1-5; D perhaps matches TRBD1 (6 bases). CDR1 and CDR2 from the germline V gene are MDHEN and SYDVKM. V lost 8 bases, J lost 1 base, and 15 bases lay in between. This CDR3 is built from 15 residues.

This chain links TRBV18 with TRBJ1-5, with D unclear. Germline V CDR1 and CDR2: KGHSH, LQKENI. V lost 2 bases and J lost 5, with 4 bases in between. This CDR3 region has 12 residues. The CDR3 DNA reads TGTGCCAGCTCACCAGGGCATCAGCCCCAGCATTTT. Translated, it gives CASSPGHQPQHF.

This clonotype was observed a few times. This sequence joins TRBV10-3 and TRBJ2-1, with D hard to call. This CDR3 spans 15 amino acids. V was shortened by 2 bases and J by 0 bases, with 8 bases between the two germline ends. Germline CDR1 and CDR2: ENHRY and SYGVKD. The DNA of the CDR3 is TGTGCCATCAGTGAGGAGGTTAGCTCCTACAATGAGCAGTTCTTC. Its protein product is CAISEEVSSYNEQFF.

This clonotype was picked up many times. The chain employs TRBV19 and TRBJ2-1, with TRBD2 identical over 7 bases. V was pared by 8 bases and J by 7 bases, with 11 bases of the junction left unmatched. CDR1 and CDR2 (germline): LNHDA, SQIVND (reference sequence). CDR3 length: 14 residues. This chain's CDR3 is CASVGGGRSNEQFF. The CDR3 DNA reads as TGTGCCAGTGTAGGAGGCGGGAGATCGAATGAGCAGTTCTTC.

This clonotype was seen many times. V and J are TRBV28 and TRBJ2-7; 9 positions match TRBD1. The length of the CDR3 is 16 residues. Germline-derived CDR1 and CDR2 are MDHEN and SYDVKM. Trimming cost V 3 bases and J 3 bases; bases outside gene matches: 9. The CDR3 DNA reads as TGTGCCAGCAGTTTGCCCGGGACAGGGCCCCTCTACGAGCAGTACTTC. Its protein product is CASSLPGTGPLYEQYF.